Sequencing of this TCR beta chain was carried out in a study of T cells in Graves' hyperthyroidism and ophthalmopathy. Amplification of TCR beta CDR3 regions used RNA as the template. The HTBI primer set served for first-round RT-PCR of the TCR CDR3. TCRdb fed the multiplex PCR reads into MiXCR, producing one record per CDR3 protein. Of 500,000 to 750,000 distinct CDR3 sequences in the sample, roughly 46% were seen once. This clonotype has a count of ten or more. The V gene's germline CDR1 is ENHRY and CDR2 SYGVKD. The CDR3 length is 15 residues. V lost 0 bases to trimming and J lost 4 bases, with 12 bases between them.

Sample: peripheral blood or thyroid tissue (not recorded which). The receptor's source is a woman under 30 with Graves' hyperthyroidism. The chain employs TRBV10-3 and TRBJ1-2, with D possibly TRBD1 on 6 matching bases. CDR3 coding DNA: TGTGCCATCAGTGAGTCGGGGGGGCGAGCCTATGGCTACACCTTC. This gives the protein CAISESGGRAYGYTF.